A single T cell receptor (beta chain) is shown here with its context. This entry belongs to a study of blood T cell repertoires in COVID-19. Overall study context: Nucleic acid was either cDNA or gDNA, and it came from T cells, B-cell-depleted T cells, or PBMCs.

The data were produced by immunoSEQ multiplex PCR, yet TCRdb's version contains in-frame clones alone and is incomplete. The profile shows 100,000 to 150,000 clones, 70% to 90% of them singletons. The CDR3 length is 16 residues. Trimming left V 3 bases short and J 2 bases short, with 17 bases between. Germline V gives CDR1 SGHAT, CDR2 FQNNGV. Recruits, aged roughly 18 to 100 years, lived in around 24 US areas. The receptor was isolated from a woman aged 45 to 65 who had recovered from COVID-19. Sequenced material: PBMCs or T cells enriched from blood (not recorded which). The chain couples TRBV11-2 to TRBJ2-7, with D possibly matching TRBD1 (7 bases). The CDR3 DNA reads TGTGCCAGCAGCTTTAGGAGGGGGACAGAAACCTACGAGCAGTACTTC. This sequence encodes CASSFRRGTETYEQYF.